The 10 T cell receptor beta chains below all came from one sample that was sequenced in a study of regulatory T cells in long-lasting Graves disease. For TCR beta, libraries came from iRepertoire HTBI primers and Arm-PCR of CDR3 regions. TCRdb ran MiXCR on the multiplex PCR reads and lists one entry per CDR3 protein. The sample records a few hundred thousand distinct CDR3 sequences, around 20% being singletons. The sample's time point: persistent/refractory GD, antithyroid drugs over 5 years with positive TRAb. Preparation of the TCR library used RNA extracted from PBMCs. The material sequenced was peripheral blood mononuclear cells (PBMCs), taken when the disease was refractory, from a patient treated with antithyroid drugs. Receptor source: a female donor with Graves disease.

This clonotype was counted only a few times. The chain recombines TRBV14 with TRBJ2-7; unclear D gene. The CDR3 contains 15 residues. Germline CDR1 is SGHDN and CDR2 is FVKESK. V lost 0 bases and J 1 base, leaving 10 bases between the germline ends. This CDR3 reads CASSQDHGGSYEQYF. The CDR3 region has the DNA TGTGCCAGCAGCCAAGATCATGGCGGTTCCTACGAGCAGTACTTC.

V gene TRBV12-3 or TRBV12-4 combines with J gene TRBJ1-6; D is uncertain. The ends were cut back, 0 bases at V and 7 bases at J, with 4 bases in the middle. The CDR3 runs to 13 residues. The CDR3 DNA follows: TGTGCCAGCAGTTTAGCGGGAAATTCACCCCTCCACTTT. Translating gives CASSLAGNSPLHF.

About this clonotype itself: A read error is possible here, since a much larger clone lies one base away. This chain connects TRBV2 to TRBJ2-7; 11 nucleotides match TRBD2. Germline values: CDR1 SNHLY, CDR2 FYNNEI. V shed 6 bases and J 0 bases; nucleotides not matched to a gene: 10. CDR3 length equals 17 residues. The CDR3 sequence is CASRPGLADLSSYEQYF. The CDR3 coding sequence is TGTGCCAGCAGGCCGGGACTAGCGGACCTAAGCTCCTACGAGCAGTACTTC.

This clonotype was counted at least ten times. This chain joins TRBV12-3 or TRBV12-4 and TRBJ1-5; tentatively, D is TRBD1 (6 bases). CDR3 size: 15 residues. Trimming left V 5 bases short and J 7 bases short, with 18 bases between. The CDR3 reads CASSTRTAVVQPQHF. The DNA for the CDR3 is TGTGCCAGCAGTACCCGGACAGCGGTGGTACAGCCCCAGCATTTT.

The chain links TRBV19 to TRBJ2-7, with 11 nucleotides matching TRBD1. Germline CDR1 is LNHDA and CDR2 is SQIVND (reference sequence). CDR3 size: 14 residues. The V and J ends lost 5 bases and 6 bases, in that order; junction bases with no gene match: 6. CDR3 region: CASSSWTGGGEQYF. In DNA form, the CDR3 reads TGTGCCAGTAGTTCATGGACAGGGGGCGGCGAGCAGTACTTC.

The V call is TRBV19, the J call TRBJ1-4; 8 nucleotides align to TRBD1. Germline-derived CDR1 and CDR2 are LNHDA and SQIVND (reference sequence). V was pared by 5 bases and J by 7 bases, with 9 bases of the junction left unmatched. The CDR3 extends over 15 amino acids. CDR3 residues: CASSSWTGLFEKLFF. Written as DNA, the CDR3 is TGTGCCAGTAGTTCCTGGACAGGGCTATTTGAAAAACTGTTTTTT.

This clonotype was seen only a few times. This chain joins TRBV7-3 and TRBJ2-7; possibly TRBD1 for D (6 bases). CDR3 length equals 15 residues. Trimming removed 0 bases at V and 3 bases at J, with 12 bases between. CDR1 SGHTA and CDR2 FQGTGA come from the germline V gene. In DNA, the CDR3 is TGTGCCAGCAGCTTAACGGCTGGACAGAGCTACGAGCAGTACTTC. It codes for CASSLTAGQSYEQYF.

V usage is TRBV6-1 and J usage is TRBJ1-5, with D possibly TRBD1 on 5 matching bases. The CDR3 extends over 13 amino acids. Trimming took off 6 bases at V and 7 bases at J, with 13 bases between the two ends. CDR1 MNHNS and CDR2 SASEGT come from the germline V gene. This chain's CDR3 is CASRPVGEQPQHF. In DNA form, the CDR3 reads TGTGCCAGCAGGCCCGTAGGGGAGCAGCCCCAGCATTTT.

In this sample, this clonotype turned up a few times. The CDR3 loop reads CASHTGGGLFF. For the CDR3, the DNA is TGTGCCAGCCATACAGGGGGAGGGCTGTTTTTT. The chain employs TRBV12-3 or TRBV12-4 and TRBJ2-2; TRBD1 aligns across 8 bases. The CDR3 has 11 amino acids. The ends lost 8 bases at V and 13 bases at J; junction bases unmatched: 6.

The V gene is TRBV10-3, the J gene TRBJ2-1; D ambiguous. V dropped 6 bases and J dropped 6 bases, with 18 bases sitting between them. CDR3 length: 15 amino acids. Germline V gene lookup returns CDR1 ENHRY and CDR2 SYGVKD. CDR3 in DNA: TGTGCCATCAGACCTGGTTCGAGGCTGGGCAATGAGCAGTTCTTC. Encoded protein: CAIRPGSRLGNEQFF.